This T cell receptor (beta chain) stems from a study of beta chain features in type 1 diabetes. Germline CDR1 SEHNR, CDR2 FQNEAQ (reference sequence). This CDR3 region has 14 residues. With 6 bases removed from V and 8 bases from J, the gap between germline ends came to 14 bases. One heparinised draw, averaging about 116 mL, was taken per donor. A sort by CD45RO/CCR7/CD25/CD127/CD95/CD27 yielded CD4+ naive, central memory, regulatory and stem cell-like memory cells. Only a few counts were recorded for this clone. Its target is not known. Findings and limits, study-wide: Shortening of TCRB CDR3s, moderate but significant, appeared in all four CD4+ subsets of Type 1 diabetes patients.

Every isolated RNA sample was fully reverse transcribed, so sequencing captured expressed TCRB transcripts. Produced via immunoSEQ multiplex PCR; TCRdb's table is partial and in-frame only. Found here are about 350,000 clones, roughly a fifth of them singletons; the top ten hold around 0.04%. The specimen sequenced was naive CD4+ T cells from blood. The chain has TRBV7-9 and TRBJ1-6; D may be TRBD1 (6 bases). The receptor comes from a young woman in good health. The CDR3 DNA reads as TGTGCCAGCAGTTTTGGACAGACACATTCACCCCTCCACTTT. This translates into CASSFGQTHSPLHF.